The 23 T cell receptor beta chains reported below all come from one sample, sequenced in a study of CD8 T cells in ankylosing spondylitis. Points from the study as a whole: A TCR beta motif made of fewer than 10 highly homologous variants seemed typical of ankylosing spondylitis blood.

TCRdb analysed the 5' RACE reads with MiXCR anew, one entry per CDR3 protein. The table lists roughly 490,000 distinct CDR3 sequences, approximately 5.3% of them singletons. Their antigens are not known. The material sequenced was blood, either unsorted or a sorted T cell fraction (not recorded which). Every receptor here comes from a male donor with ankylosing spondylitis.

The chain joins TRBV7-8 to TRBJ1-5; D remains unclear. V lost 2 bases and J 5 bases, leaving 13 bases between the germline ends. CDR1 and CDR2 (germline): SGHVS, FQNEAQ. This CDR3 spans 15 amino acids. In DNA form, the CDR3 reads TGTGCCAGCAGCTTAATGGGCGGGCGCGATCAGCCCCAGCATTTT. This sequence encodes CASSLMGGRDQPQHF.

This clonotype was counted many times. This CDR3 reads CAISDPGGTYNEQFF. The CDR3 DNA sequence: TGTGCCATCAGTGACCCGGGAGGAACCTACAATGAGCAGTTCTTC. The chain employs TRBV10-3 and TRBJ2-1; 7 positions match TRBD2. This CDR3 spans 15 amino acids. Trimming removed 3 bases from V and 2 bases from J; junction bases left unmatched: 4. Germline V CDR1 and CDR2: ENHRY, SYGVKD.

Many counts were recorded for this clonotype. The J gene is TRBJ2-3, the V gene TRBV6-2 or TRBV6-3; perhaps TRBD2 as D (6 bases). The CDR3 is 12 residues long. CDR1 MNHEY and CDR2 SVGEGT come from the germline V gene. Trimming removed 6 bases from V and 4 bases from J, with 8 bases in between. The CDR3 DNA reads as TGTGCCAGCAGGCCTAGCGCAGATACGCAGTATTTT. Translating it yields CASRPSADTQYF.

This clonotype was recorded many times. Mismatch with germline at one junction end may stem from a read error. The chain has TRBV27 and TRBJ2-2, with TRBD1 identical over 10 bases. Germline V gene sequence: CDR1 MNHEY, CDR2 SMNVEV (reference sequence). This CDR3 spans 15 amino acids. The CDR3 loop reads CASSLGQGYTGELFF. CDR3 coding DNA: TGCGCCAGCAGCTTGGGACAGGGGTACACCGGGGAGCTGTTTTTT.

This clonotype was counted many times. V gene TRBV4-2 combines with J gene TRBJ2-2, with 8 bases identical to TRBD2. This CDR3 has 13 residues. V shed 4 bases and J 8 bases; nucleotides not matched to a gene: 3. The germline CDR1 and CDR2 sequences are LGHNA and YNFKEQ. CDR3 bases: TGTGCCAGCAGCCCGGGGGGGCCGGGGGAGCTGTTTTTT. It yields the protein CASSPGGPGELFF.

The sample holds many counts of this clonotype. The chain employs TRBV5-1 and TRBJ2-7; TRBD1 matches at 10 bases. The junction had 11 bases not matched to a gene; V was cut back by 4 bases and J by 7 bases. This CDR3 is built from 15 residues. CDR1 is SGHRS, CDR2 YFSETQ, per germline. In DNA form, the CDR3 reads TGCGCCAGCAGCCGCCAGGACAGGGGGATGGGGGAGCAGTACTTC. As protein: CASSRQDRGMGEQYF.

About this clonotype itself: Being one base from a much bigger clone, this may be a read error. The CDR3 bases are TGTGCCAGCAGCGTGCCCTGGGGACTTTACAATGAGCAGTTCTTC. Residues: CASSVPWGLYNEQFF. The rearrangement links TRBV7-2 to TRBJ2-1; D perhaps matches TRBD2 (6 bases). The CDR3 length is 15 residues. The V gene lost 5 bases and the J gene lost 4 bases, with 15 bases spanning the gap. Germline-derived CDR1 and CDR2 are SGHTA and FQGNSA.

This clonotype was counted at least ten times. The chain is built from TRBV13 and TRBJ2-2; D is uncertain. Trimming took off 5 bases at V and 5 bases at J, with 6 bases between the two ends. CDR1 PRHDT and CDR2 FYEKMQ come from the germline V gene (reference sequence). The CDR3 runs to 12 residues. In nucleotides, the CDR3 is TGTGCCAGCAGCGTGTTTACCGGGGAGCTGTTTTTT. This encodes CASSVFTGELFF.

This clonotype was counted at least ten times. This rearrangement joins TRBV3-1 to TRBJ2-3, with 7 bases lining up with TRBD2. J lost 5 bases, V lost 4 bases, and 12 bases had no gene match. The CDR3 runs to 16 residues. The germline CDR1 and CDR2 sequences are LGHDT and YNNKEL (reference sequence). The CDR3: CASSPSPAGRGDTQYF. CDR3 DNA: TGTGCCAGCAGCCCGTCCCCAGCGGGGAGGGGAGATACGCAGTATTTT.

This clonotype was detected many times. The genes are TRBV5-1 and TRBJ2-3; 8 nucleotides line up with TRBD2. Germline V gene sequence: CDR1 SGHRS, CDR2 YFSETQ. J gave up 7 bases and V 6 bases, and 13 bases lay outside the gene matches. CDR3 length equals 15 residues. The DNA of the CDR3 is TGCGCCAGCACCTTCGACCGGGGGGGTATGAATACGCAGTATTTT. This translates into CASTFDRGGMNTQYF.

This clonotype occurred many times. The CDR3 region is CSARDLGSGGNQPQHF. CDR3 nucleotide sequence: TGCAGTGCTAGAGATTTAGGATCAGGGGGCAATCAGCCCCAGCATTTT. The chain combines TRBV20-1 with TRBJ1-5, with D possibly matching TRBD1 (6 bases). CDR1 is DFQATT, CDR2 SNEGSKA, per germline (reference sequence). There are 16 residues in the CDR3. V lost 0 bases, J lost 2 bases, and 14 bases lay in between.

This clonotype showed up many times. This chain links TRBV6-6 with TRBJ1-3; D not certain. Germline V lookup: CDR1 MNHNY, CDR2 SVGAGI (reference sequence). CDR3 length: 13 amino acids. Trimming stripped 2 bases from V and 3 bases from J, with 5 bases between. The DNA for the CDR3 is TGTGCCAGCAGTTACGAGGGTGGAAACACCATATATTTT. It codes for CASSYEGGNTIYF.

The sample holds many counts of this clonotype. The chain joins TRBV6-2 or TRBV6-3 to TRBJ2-7, with D tentatively TRBD1 (5 bases). Germline V gene lookup returns CDR1 MNHEY and CDR2 SVGEGT. The CDR3 covers 17 residues. Trimming took 3 bases from V and 0 from J, leaving 18 bases between them. CDR3 DNA sequence: TGTGCCAGCAGTTATTTCTTGGGAACAGGAAGCTCCTACGAGCAGTACTTC. This codes for CASSYFLGTGSSYEQYF.

This clonotype has at least ten counts. The chain employs TRBV7-2 and TRBJ1-4; 8 bases match TRBD1. Germline CDR1 and CDR2: SGHTA and FQGNSA. With 5 bases clipped from V and 6 bases from J, the junction kept 5 bases outside the gene matches. The CDR3 is 14 residues long. CDR3 residues: CASSIFRGHEKLFF. For the CDR3, the DNA is TGTGCCAGCAGCATATTCAGGGGGCATGAAAAACTGTTTTTT.

J is TRBJ2-1 and V is TRBV2, with TRBD2 matching 11 bases. The CDR3 spans 17 residues. J was trimmed by 7 bases and V by 5 bases; bases with no gene match: 13. Germline CDR1 SNHLY, CDR2 FYNNEI. Here the CDR3 DNA reads TGTGCCAGCAGTCTAGGGGTACTAGCGGGAGTAGGAAATGAGCAGTTCTTC. Translated, it gives CASSLGVLAGVGNEQFF.

This clonotype has just one count. The genes are TRBV5-6 and TRBJ1-1, with a tentative D call TRBD1 (5 bases). V dropped 1 base and J dropped 3 bases, with 13 bases sitting between them. CDR3 length equals 15 residues. Germline CDR1 reads SGHDT; CDR2 reads YYEEEE. Here the CDR3 reads CASSLINVRDTEAFF. For the CDR3, the DNA is TGTGCCAGCAGCTTGATAAATGTCAGGGACACTGAAGCTTTCTTT.

This clonotype appeared many times. This chain joins TRBV9 and TRBJ2-5, with D tentatively TRBD2 (6 bases). The germline CDR1 and CDR2 sequences are SGDLS and YYNGEE. V was shortened by 0 bases and J by 7 bases, with 13 bases between the two germline ends. The CDR3 has 14 amino acids. The CDR3 reads CASSVDWDGGTQYF. CDR3 DNA: TGTGCCAGCAGCGTAGACTGGGACGGGGGGACCCAGTACTTC.

At least ten counts were recorded for this clonotype. V gene TRBV24-1 combines with J gene TRBJ2-1; 16 bases are shared with TRBD2. V shed 4 bases, J shed 3 bases, and the junction held 8 bases outside the gene matches. The V gene's germline CDR1 is KGHDR and CDR2 SFDVKD. This CDR3 is built from 19 residues. The CDR3 coding sequence is TGTGCCACCAGTGACCCTGGGACTAGCGGGAGGGCCCTCTACAATGAGCAGTTCTTC. This codes for CATSDPGTSGRALYNEQFF.

This sequence joins TRBV6-2 or TRBV6-3 and TRBJ1-1; D is possibly TRBD1 (6 bases). Trimming shortened V by 7 bases and J by 8 bases, and 17 bases separated the two germline ends. The CDR3 runs 13 residues. Germline lookup yields CDR1 MNHEY and CDR2 SVGEGT. The CDR3 reads CASTPADRLEAFF. The DNA for the CDR3 is TGTGCCAGCACCCCAGCGGACAGATTGGAAGCTTTCTTT.

This clonotype was counted many times. The chain has TRBV9 and TRBJ2-2; D unclear. The germline V gene encodes CDR1 SGDLS and CDR2 YYNGEE. The CDR3 has 13 amino acids. The V end lost 2 bases, the J end lost 6 bases, and 8 bases lay between the germline ends. The CDR3 here is CASSVDLAGELFF. DNA for the CDR3: TGTGCCAGCAGCGTTGACCTGGCCGGGGAGCTGTTTTTT. Complete variable domain (other parts from reference TRBV9 and TRBJ2-2): DSGVTQTPKHLITATGQRVTLRCSPRSGDLSVYWYQQSLDQGLQFLIQYYNGEERAKGNILERFSAQQFPDLHSELNLSSLELGDSALYFCASSVDLAGELFFGEGSRLTVL.

A few counts support this clonotype. The CDR3 here is CATSRGRDRVLNNYGYTF. In nucleotides, the CDR3 is TGTGCCACCAGCAGAGGCCGGGACAGAGTATTAAACAACTATGGCTACACCTTC. V usage is TRBV15 and J usage is TRBJ1-2; 7 nucleotides line up with TRBD1. The CDR3 runs to 18 residues. Losses at the gene ends were 1 base for V and 2 bases for J; bases not matched to a gene: 13. Germline CDR1 reads LNHNV; CDR2 reads YYDKDF (reference sequence). The variable domain in full, with the rest retrieved from reference TRBV15 and TRBJ1-2, is DAMVIQNPRYQVTQFGKPVTLSCSQTLNHNVMYWYQQKSSQAPKLLFHYYDKDFNNEADTPDNFQSRRPNTSFCFLDIRSPGLGDTAMYLCATSRGRDRVLNNYGYTFGSGTRLTVV.

This clonotype has at least ten counts. The chain employs TRBV10-3 and TRBJ2-3; weak D call: TRBD1 (5 bases). V dropped 7 bases and J dropped 2 bases, with 10 bases sitting between them. The germline CDR1 and CDR2 sequences are ENHRY and SYGVKD. The CDR3 loop spans 13 amino acids. The CDR3 here is CAITGQDTDTQYF. In nucleotides, the CDR3 is TGTGCCATCACTGGACAAGACACAGATACGCAGTATTTT.

This clonotype has ten or more counts. J is TRBJ1-5 and V is TRBV5-1; no clear D. Germline CDR1 and CDR2: SGHRS and YFSETQ. The CDR3 spans 17 residues. The V end was cut by 4 bases, the J end by 2 bases, with 19 bases between. In DNA, the CDR3 is TGCGCCAGCAGCACGGGCGACGGCCAGCTCGGCAATCAGCCCCAGCATTTT. Protein: CASSTGDGQLGNQPQHF.